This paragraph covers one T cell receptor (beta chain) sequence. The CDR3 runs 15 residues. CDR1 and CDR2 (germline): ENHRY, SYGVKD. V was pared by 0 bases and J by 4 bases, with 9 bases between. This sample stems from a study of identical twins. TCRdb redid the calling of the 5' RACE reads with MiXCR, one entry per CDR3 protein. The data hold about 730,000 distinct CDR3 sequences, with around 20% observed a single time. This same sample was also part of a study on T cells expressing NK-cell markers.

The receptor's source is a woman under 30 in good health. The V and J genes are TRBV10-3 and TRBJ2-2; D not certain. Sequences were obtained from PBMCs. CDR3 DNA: TGTGCCATCAGTGAGTCGAGGCCGGTCACCGGGGAGCTGTTTTTT. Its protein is CAISESRPVTGELFF.